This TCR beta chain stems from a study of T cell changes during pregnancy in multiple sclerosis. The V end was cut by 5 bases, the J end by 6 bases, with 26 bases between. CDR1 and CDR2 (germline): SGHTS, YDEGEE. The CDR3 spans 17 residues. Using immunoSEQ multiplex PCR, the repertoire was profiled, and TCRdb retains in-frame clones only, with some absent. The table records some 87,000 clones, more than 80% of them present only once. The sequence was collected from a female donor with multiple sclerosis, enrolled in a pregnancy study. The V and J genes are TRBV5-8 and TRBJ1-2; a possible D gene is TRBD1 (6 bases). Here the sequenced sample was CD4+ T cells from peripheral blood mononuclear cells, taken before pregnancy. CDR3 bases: TGTGCCAGCAGAAGGACGACGGGATCGTGGGGGCGTGATGGCTACACCTTC. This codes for CASRRTTGSWGRDGYTF.